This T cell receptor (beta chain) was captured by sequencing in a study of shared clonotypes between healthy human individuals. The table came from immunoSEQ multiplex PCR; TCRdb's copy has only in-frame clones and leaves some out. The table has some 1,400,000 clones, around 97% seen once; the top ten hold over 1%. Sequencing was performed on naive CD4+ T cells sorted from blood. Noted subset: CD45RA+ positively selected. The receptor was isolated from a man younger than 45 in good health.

The CDR3 protein is CASSLGMTGSTDTQYF. The CDR3 nucleotides read TGCGCCAGCAGCTTGGGTATGACAGGGAGCACAGATACGCAGTATTTT. This chain connects TRBV5-1 to TRBJ2-3; 7 bases agree with TRBD1. The J segment lost 0 bases and the V segment lost 0 bases, leaving 4 bases of the junction unmatched. The CDR3 has 16 amino acids. Germline values: CDR1 SGHRS, CDR2 YFSETQ.